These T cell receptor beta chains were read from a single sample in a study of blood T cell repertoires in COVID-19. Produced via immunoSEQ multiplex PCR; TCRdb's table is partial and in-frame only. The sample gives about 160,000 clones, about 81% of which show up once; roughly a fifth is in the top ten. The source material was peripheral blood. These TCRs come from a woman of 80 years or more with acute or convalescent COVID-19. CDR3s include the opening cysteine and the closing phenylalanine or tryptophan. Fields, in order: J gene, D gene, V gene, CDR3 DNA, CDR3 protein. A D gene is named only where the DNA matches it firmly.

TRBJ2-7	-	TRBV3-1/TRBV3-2	TGTGCCAGCAGCCTTGTTGCGGGCGTGACTTACGAGCAGTACTTC	CASSLVAGVTYEQYF
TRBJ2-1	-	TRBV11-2	TGTGCTTCAGCCCTTACGAGGGACTACAATGAGCAGTTCTTC	CASALTRDYNEQFF
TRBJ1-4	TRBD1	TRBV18	TGTGCCAGCTCCCAAGGACAGGGCGAAAAACTGTTTTTT	CASSQGQGEKLFF
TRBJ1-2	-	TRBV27	TGTGCCAGCAGTTTAAATAGGGGCTATGGCTACACCTTC	CASSLNRGYGYTF
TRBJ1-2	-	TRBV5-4	TGTGCCAGCAGCACCCAGACAGGAAACTATGGCTACACCTTC	CASSTQTGNYGYTF
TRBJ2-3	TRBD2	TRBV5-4	TGTGCCAGCAGCTTGGCCGGGAGAGGGACTAGGATCACAGATACGCAGTATTTT	CASSLAGRGTRITDTQYF
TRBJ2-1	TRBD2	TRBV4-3	TGCGCCAGCAGCCAAGGTTCGGGACTAGCGGACAATGAGCAGTTCTTC	CASSQGSGLADNEQFF
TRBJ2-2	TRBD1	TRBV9	TGTGCCAGCAGCCCCCGGACAGGGGATACCGGGGAGCTGTTTTTT	CASSPRTGDTGELFF
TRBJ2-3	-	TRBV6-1	TGTGCCAGCAGTGAAGATTATAGAAGCACAGATACGCAGTATTTT	CASSEDYRSTDTQYF
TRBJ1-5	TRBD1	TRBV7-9	TGTGCCAGCAGCTGGGACAGTAATCAGCCCCAGCATTTT	CASSWDSNQPQHF
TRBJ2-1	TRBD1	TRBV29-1	TGCAGCGTTGCCGGGACAGGGACCCTCCACAATGAGCAGTTCTTC	CSVAGTGTLHNEQFF
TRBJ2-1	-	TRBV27	TGTGCCAGCAGCGAGGAGGGACGACCGGGGTTCTTC	CASSEEGRPGFF
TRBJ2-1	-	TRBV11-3	TGTGCCAGCAGCTTAGATATTTATGGGAGTGAGCAGTTCTTC	CASSLDIYGSEQFF